A selection of T cell receptor beta chains follows, all from one sample in a study of T cell responses to AZD1222 COVID-19 vaccine. Clones were sequenced by immunoSEQ multiplex PCR, and TCRdb holds only the in-frame ones, with some missing. The sample includes 150,000 to 200,000 clones, roughly 92% of them seen just once. Material: peripheral blood, obtained 28 days after the second AZD1222 dose. The receptors shown here come from an adult who received the AZD1222 COVID-19 vaccine. The CDR3 runs from the conserved cysteine through the conserved F or W. A D gene is named only where the DNA matches it firmly. Clone size appears in some rows only: once, few, many, or a class for an expanded clone.

clone_size	v_call	d_call	j_call	cdr3_nt	cdr3_aa
once	TRBV21-1	.	TRBJ1-5	TGTGCCAGCAGACACAACTATCAGCCCCAGCATTTT	CASRHNYQPQHF
few	TRBV6-6	TRBD1	TRBJ1-6	TGTGCCAGCAGTCGAACCGGGACAGTTTATAATTCACCCCTCCACTTT	CASSRTGTVYNSPLHF
.	TRBV7-9	.	TRBJ2-7	TGTGCCAGCAGCCAGGACGGAGACTGGGTTCGGGAGCAGTACTTC	CASSQDGDWVREQYF
.	TRBV18	TRBD1	TRBJ1-1	TGTGCCAGCTCAGCGGGACAGGAATACACTGAAGCTTTCTTT	CASSAGQEYTEAFF
.	TRBV7-9	TRBD2	TRBJ2-3	TGTGCCAGCAGCCCGGGAGGGCTCACAGATACGCAGTATTTT	CASSPGGLTDTQYF
.	TRBV5-1	.	TRBJ2-3	TGCGCCAGCAGCTTCGGCAATTTACGCACAGATACGCAGTATTTT	CASSFGNLRTDTQYF
.	TRBV7-8	.	TRBJ1-2	TGTGCCAGCAGCTCCCGAGAAGGAGGTCATGGCTACACCTTC	CASSSREGGHGYTF
once	TRBV9	.	TRBJ2-3	TGTGCCAGCGCCCCTTATAACGGGAGAAGGACAGATACGCAGTATTTT	CASAPYNGRRTDTQYF
.	TRBV6-5	.	TRBJ2-6	TGTGCCAGCGGACCAACTAGGACTGGGGCCAACGTCCTGACTTTC	CASGPTRTGANVLTF
.	TRBV7-9	TRBD1	TRBJ1-2	TGTGCCAGCAGCGGGACAGGGGGCGTAATTAACTATGGCTACACCTTC	CASSGTGGVINYGYTF
.	TRBV5-1	TRBD1	TRBJ2-1	TGCGCCAGCAGCCCGACCCAGACAGGGCACGATGAGCAGTTCTTC	CASSPTQTGHDEQFF
once	TRBV5-1	.	TRBJ2-2	TGCGCCAGCAGCTTGGAAAGAGGCGGGGAGCTGTTTTTT	CASSLERGGELFF
.	TRBV3-1/TRBV3-2	.	TRBJ2-7	TGTGCCAGCAGCCAAGATAAGAACAGGGTTTCCTACGAGCAGTACTTC	CASSQDKNRVSYEQYF
.	TRBV5-5	TRBD1	TRBJ1-1	TGTGCCAGCAGCTCATCAGGGGGCGCGAGGAACACTGAAGCTTTCTTT	CASSSSGGARNTEAFF